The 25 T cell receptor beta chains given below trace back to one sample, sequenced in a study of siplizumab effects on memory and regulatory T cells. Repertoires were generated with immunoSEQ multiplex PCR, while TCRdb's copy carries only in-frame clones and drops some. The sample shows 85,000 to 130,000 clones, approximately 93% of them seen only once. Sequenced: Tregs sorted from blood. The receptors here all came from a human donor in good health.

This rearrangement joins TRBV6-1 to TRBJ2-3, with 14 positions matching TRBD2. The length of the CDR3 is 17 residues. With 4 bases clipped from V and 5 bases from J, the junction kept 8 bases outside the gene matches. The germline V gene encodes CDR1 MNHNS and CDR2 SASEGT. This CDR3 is CASSAHPTSGGGDTQYF. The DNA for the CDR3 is TGTGCCAGCAGTGCCCACCCGACTAGCGGGGGGGGAGATACGCAGTATTTT.

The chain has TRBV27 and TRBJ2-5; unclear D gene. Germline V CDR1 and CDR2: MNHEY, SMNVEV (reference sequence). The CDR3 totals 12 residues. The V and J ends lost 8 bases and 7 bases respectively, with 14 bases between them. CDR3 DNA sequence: TGTGCCAGCTATGGCCAGATGGGGACCCAGTACTTC. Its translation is CASYGQMGTQYF.

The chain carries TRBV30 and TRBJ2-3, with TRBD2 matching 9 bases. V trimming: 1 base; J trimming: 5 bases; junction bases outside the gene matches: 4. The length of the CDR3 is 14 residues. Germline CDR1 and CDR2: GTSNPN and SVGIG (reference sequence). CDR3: CAWSGLAGKDTQYF. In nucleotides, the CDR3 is TGTGCCTGGAGTGGGCTAGCGGGAAAAGATACGCAGTATTTT.

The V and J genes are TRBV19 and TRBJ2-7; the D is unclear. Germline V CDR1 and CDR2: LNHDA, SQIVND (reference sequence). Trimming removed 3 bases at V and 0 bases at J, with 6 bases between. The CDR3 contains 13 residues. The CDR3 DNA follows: TGTGCCAGTAGTATGGCAGCCTCCTACGAGCAGTACTTC. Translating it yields CASSMAASYEQYF.

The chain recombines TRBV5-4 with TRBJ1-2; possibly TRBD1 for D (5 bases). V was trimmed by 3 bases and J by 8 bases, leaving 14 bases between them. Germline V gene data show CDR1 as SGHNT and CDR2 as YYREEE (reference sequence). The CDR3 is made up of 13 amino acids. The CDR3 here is CASSSLPGAGYTF. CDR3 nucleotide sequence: TGTGCCAGCAGCTCCTTGCCCGGGGCGGGCTACACCTTC.

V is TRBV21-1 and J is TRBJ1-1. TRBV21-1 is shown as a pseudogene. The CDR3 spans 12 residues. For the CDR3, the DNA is TGTGCCAGCCCTAGAAGGAACACTGAAGCTTTCTTT. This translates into CASPRRNTEAFF.

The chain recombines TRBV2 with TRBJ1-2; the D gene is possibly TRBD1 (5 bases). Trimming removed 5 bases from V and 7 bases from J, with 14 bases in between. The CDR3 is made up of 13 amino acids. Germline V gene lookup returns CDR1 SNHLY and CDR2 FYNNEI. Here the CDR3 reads CASSPARGSGYTF. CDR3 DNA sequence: TGTGCCAGCAGTCCTGCAAGGGGCTCTGGCTACACCTTC.

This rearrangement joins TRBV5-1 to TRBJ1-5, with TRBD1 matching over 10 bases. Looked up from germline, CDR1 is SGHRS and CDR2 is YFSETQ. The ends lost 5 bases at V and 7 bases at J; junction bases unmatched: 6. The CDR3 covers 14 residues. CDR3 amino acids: CASSSGQGTQPQHF. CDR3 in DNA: TGCGCCAGCAGTTCGGGACAGGGGACACAGCCCCAGCATTTT.

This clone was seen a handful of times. The CDR3 coding sequence is TGCGCCAGCAGCCCCGGAAACTATGGCTACACCTTC. Its translation is CASSPGNYGYTF. The J gene is TRBJ1-2, the V gene TRBV5-1; D remains unclear. The CDR3 is 12 residues long. Germline CDR1 SGHRS, CDR2 YFSETQ. Trimming pared 4 bases from V and 2 bases from J, leaving 6 bases between.

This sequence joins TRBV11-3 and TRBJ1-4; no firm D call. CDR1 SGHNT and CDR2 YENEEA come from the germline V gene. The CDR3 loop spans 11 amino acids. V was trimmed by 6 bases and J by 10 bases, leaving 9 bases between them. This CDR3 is CASSNRGKLFF. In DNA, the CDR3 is TGTGCCAGCAGTAACCGAGGAAAACTGTTTTTT.

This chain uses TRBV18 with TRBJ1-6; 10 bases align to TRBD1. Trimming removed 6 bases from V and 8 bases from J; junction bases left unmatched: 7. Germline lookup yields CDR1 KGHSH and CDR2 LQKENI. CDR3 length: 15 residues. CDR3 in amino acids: CASSPRGTGDSPLHF. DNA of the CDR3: TGTGCCAGCTCCCCCAGGGGGACAGGGGATTCACCCCTCCACTTT.

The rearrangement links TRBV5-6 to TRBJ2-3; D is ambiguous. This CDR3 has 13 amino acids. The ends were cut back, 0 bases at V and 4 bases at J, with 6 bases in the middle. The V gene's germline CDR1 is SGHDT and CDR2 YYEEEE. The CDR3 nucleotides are TGTGCCAGCAGCTTGGGGGGTCCAGATACGCAGTATTTT. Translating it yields CASSLGGPDTQYF.

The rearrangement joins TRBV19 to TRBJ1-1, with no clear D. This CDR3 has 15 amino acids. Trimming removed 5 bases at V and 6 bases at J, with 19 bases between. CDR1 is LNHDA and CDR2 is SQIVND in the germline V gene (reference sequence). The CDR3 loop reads CASSARLPVLAEAFF. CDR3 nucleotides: TGTGCCAGTAGTGCCCGGTTGCCTGTGTTGGCTGAAGCTTTCTTT.

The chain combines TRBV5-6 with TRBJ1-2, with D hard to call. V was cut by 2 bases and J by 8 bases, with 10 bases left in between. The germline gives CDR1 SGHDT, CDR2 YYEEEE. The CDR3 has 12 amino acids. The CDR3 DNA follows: TGTGCCAGCAGCTTTGAACCCCGGGGCTACACCTTC. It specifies CASSFEPRGYTF.

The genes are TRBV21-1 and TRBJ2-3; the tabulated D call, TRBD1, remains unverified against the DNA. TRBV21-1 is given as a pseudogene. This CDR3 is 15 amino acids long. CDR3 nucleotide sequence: TGTGCCAGCTCCGCGGAACAGGGGTCGAGGGATACGCAGTATTTT. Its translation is CASSAEQGSRDTQYF.

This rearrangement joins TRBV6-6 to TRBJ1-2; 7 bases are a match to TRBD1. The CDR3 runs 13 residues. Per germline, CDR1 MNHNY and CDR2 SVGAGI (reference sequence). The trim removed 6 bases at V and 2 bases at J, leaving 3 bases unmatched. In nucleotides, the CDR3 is TGTGCCAGCAGAACGACAGGGAACTATGGCTACACCTTC. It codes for CASRTTGNYGYTF.

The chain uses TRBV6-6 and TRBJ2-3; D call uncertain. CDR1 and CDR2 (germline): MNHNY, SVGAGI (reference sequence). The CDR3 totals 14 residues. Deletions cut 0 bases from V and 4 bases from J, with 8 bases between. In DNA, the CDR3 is TGTGCCAGCAGTTACTCCGGGCCCTCAGATACGCAGTATTTT. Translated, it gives CASSYSGPSDTQYF.

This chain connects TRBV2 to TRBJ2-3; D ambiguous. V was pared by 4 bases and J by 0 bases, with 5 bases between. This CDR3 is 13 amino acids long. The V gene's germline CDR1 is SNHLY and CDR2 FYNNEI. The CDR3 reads CASSVSSTDTQYF. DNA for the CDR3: TGTGCCAGCAGTGTCAGTAGCACAGATACGCAGTATTTT. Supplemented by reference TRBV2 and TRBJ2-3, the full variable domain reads EPEVTQTPSHQVTQMGQEVILRCVPISNHLYFYWYRQILGQKVEFLVSFYNNEISEKSEIFDDQFSVERPDGSNFTLKIRSTKLEDSAMYFCASSVSSTDTQYFGPGTRLTVL.

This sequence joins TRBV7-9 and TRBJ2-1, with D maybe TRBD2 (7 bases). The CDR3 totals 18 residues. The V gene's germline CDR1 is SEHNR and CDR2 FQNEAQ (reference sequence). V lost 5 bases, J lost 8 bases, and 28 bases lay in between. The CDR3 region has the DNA TGTGCCAGCAGCCCCCCCCGGGCGGGGGCGCCGCGGCGGGATGAGCAGTTCTTC. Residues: CASSPPRAGAPRRDEQFF.

In DNA form, the CDR3 reads TGTGCCAGCAGCCCCACCGGGAGCGGGAGGATCACCGGGGAGCTGTTTTTT. Amino acid sequence: CASSPTGSGRITGELFF. The genes are TRBV5-4 and TRBJ2-2; 9 nucleotides match TRBD2. The CDR3 totals 17 residues. The trim removed 4 bases at V and 4 bases at J, leaving 11 bases unmatched. Germline CDR1 and CDR2: SGHNT and YYREEE (reference sequence).

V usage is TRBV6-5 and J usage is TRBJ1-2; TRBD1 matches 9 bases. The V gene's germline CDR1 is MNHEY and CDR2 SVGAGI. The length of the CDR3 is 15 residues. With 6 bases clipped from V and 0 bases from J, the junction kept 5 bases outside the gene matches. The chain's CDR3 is CASRGTGKANYGYTF. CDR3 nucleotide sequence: TGTGCCAGCAGGGGGACAGGGAAGGCTAACTATGGCTACACCTTC.

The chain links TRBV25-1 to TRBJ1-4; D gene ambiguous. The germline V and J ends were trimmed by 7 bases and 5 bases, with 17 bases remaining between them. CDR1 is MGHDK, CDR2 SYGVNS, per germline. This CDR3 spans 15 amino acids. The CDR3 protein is CASTPPGPENEKLFF. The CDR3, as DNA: TGTGCCAGCACCCCCCCGGGTCCCGAGAATGAAAAACTGTTTTTT.

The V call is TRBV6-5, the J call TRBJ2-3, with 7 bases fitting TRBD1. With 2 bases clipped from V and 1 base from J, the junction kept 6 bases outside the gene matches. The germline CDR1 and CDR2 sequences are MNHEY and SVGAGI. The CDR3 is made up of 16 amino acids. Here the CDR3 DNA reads TGTGCCAGCAGTTACGTCCTAACAGGGGGCACAGATACGCAGTATTTT. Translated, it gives CASSYVLTGGTDTQYF.

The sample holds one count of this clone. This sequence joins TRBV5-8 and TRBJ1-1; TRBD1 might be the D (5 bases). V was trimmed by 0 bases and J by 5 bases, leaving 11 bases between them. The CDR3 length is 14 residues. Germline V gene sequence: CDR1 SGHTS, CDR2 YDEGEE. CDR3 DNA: TGTGCCAGCAGCTTGGGTCTGGGGGGAACTGAAGCTTTCTTT. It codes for CASSLGLGGTEAFF.

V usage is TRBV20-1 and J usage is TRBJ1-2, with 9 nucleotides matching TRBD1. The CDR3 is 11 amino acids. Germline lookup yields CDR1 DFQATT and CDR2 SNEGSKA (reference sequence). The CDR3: CSLDRGGGYTF. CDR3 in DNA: TGCAGCTTAGACAGGGGGGGTGGCTACACCTTC.